This entry describes one T cell receptor (beta chain). This specimen belongs to a study of blood T cell repertoires in COVID-19. Background on the study: Acute and convalescent COVID-19 specimens originated in the United States, Italy and Spain. Nucleic acid was either cDNA or gDNA, and it came from T cells, B-cell-depleted T cells, or PBMCs.

In the study's own analysis: Amplified reference gene primers provided the basis for estimating nucleated cell counts. Data came from immunoSEQ multiplex PCR; TCRdb stores just in-frame clones and leaves some out. From that table come the V and J calls and clone size; the DNA was used to work out D and trimming. The sample contains about 250,000 clones, around 89% of which appear only once. CDR3 length equals 13 residues. V was clipped by 6 bases and J by 7 bases, with 13 bases between them. Per germline, CDR1 LNHDA and CDR2 SQIVND (reference sequence). The sequence derives from a man aged 25 to 40 with acute or convalescent COVID-19. Sequencing input: peripheral blood. The V and J genes are TRBV19 and TRBJ1-3; D possibly corresponds to TRBD1 (6 bases). The CDR3 is CASSGRGDNTIYF. CDR3 DNA: TGTGCCAGTAGCGGCAGGGGTGATAACACCATATATTTT. Using reference TRBV19 and TRBJ1-3 for the parts outside the CDR3, the full variable domain is DGGITQSPKYLFRKEGQNVTLSCEQNLNHDAMYWYRQDPGQGLRLIYYSQIVNDFQKGDIAEGYSVSREKKESFPLTVTSAQKNPTAFYLCASSGRGDNTIYFGEGSWLTVV.